These 27 T cell receptor beta chains were sequenced from one sample in a study of blood T cell repertoires in COVID-19. Data came from immunoSEQ multiplex PCR; TCRdb stores just in-frame clones and leaves some out. The table lists fewer than 200,000 clones, around 80% of them singletons. Input material: peripheral blood. These receptors all stem from a human donor in a cohort sampled during active COVID-19.

The gene calls are TRBV4-2 and TRBJ2-3; 10 bases are shared with TRBD2. The CDR3 is 16 amino acids. CDR1 and CDR2 (germline): LGHNA, YNFKEQ. The trim removed 4 bases at V and 4 bases at J, leaving 8 bases unmatched. CDR3 coding DNA: TGTGCCAGCAGCCCCGGGACTAGCGATACCTCAGATACGCAGTATTTT. Residues: CASSPGTSDTSDTQYF.

This clone appeared a few times. The chain combines TRBV2 with TRBJ2-7, with TRBD1 as a possible D gene (6 bases). The CDR3 runs 14 residues. Trimming removed 10 bases from V and 0 bases from J, with 16 bases in between. CDR1 and CDR2 (germline): SNHLY, FYNNEI. CDR3 coding DNA: TGTGCCATGACCCGGACAGCGAACTCCTACGAGCAGTACTTC. This translates into CAMTRTANSYEQYF.

The CDR3 DNA reads TGTGCCATCTCTCTGGGGCAGGTGAACACTGAAGCTTTCTTT. Amino acid sequence: CAISLGQVNTEAFF. The J gene is TRBJ1-1, the V gene TRBV7-9; a possible D gene is TRBD1 (5 bases). The germline gives CDR1 SEHNR, CDR2 FQNEAQ (reference sequence). The CDR3 runs to 14 residues. V lost 10 bases to trimming and J lost 0 bases, with 15 bases between them.

The rearrangement links TRBV25-1 to TRBJ1-6; 9 nucleotides match TRBD1. The CDR3 is made up of 15 amino acids. Germline lookup yields CDR1 MGHDK and CDR2 SYGVNS. After removal of 6 bases from V and 6 bases from J, the junction contained 6 bases not matched to a gene. The DNA of the CDR3 is TGTGCCAGCAGCCCACAGGGGGCGGGTAATTCACCCCTCCACTTT. Its protein is CASSPQGAGNSPLHF.

This rearrangement joins TRBV2 to TRBJ1-5; 10 positions match TRBD1. V lost 7 bases and J lost 2; bases outside the gene matches: 8. Germline CDR1 is SNHLY and CDR2 is FYNNEI. The length of the CDR3 is 16 residues. The CDR3: CASTKDRGGGNQPQHF. The CDR3 DNA sequence: TGTGCCAGCACCAAGGACAGGGGGGGTGGCAATCAGCCCCAGCATTTT.

V usage is TRBV23-1 and J usage is TRBJ1-5, with TRBD1 matching 9 bases. TRBV23-1 is placed among ORFs of uncertain function. V lost 1 base to trimming and J lost 0 bases; unmatched junction nucleotides: 10. The CDR3 runs to 19 residues. CDR3 region: CASSQYPGQGSYSNQPQHF. The CDR3, as DNA: TGCGCCAGCAGTCAATATCCAGGACAGGGGTCTTATAGCAATCAGCCCCAGCATTTT.

This chain uses TRBV4-1 with TRBJ1-4, with D unclear. The germline CDR1 and CDR2 sequences are MGHRA and YSYEKL. The CDR3 has 14 amino acids. V was clipped by 1 base and J by 1 base, with 4 bases between them. CDR3 sequence reads: CASSQGRTNEKLFF. The DNA of the CDR3 is TGCGCCAGCAGCCAAGGGAGAACTAATGAAAAACTGTTTTTT.

This clone was detected a few times. The chain uses TRBV30 and TRBJ1-1; no clear D gene. The CDR3 is made up of 14 amino acids. Germline CDR1 and CDR2: GTSNPN and SVGIG (reference sequence). V was cut by 0 bases and J by 3 bases, with 11 bases left in between. The CDR3 region has the DNA TGTGCCTGGAGTGTACTAGTCCGGGACACTGAAGCTTTCTTT. Translating gives CAWSVLVRDTEAFF.

The rearrangement uses TRBV2 and TRBJ2-7, with TRBD2 matching 8 bases. J was trimmed by 0 bases and V by 6 bases; bases with no gene match: 4. In germline, CDR1 is SNHLY, CDR2 FYNNEI. This CDR3 region has 14 residues. DNA of the CDR3: TGTGCCAGCAGGGTGGCGGGGGGCTCCTACGAGCAGTACTTC. Its protein product is CASRVAGGSYEQYF.

The chain carries TRBV27 and TRBJ1-6; D not resolved. V lost 3 bases, J lost 0 bases, and 9 bases lay in between. Per the germline V gene, CDR1 is MNHEY and CDR2 is SMNVEV (reference sequence). CDR3 length equals 16 residues. Written as DNA, the CDR3 is TGTGCCAGCAGTTTGGCGGGTAGCTCCTATAATTCACCCCTCCACTTT. Amino acid sequence: CASSLAGSSYNSPLHF.

This chain uses TRBV3-1 (or the pseudogene TRBV3-2) with TRBJ1-2; D not resolved. The CDR3 runs to 15 residues. The V gene's germline CDR1 is LGHDT and CDR2 YNNKEL (reference sequence). V was trimmed by 0 bases and J by 4 bases, leaving 12 bases between them. The DNA for the CDR3 is TGTGCCAGCAGCCAAGACGTGACAACGCTCTATGGCTACACCTTC. Its protein is CASSQDVTTLYGYTF.

As regards this clone: Mismatch with germline at one junction end may stem from a read error. V is TRBV6-5 and J is TRBJ1-2; D is undetermined. CDR3 length: 14 residues. Per germline, CDR1 MNHEY and CDR2 SVGAGI. CDR3 in amino acids: CASTYSPTNYGYTF. CDR3 sequence (DNA): TGTGCCAGCACTTACAGCCCCACTAACTATGGCTACACCTTC.

This clone was counted only a few times. The rearrangement links TRBV2 to TRBJ1-1; possibly TRBD1 for D (5 bases). Germline CDR1 reads SNHLY; CDR2 reads FYNNEI. With 5 bases removed from V and 8 bases from J, the gap between germline ends came to 12 bases. This CDR3 contains 12 residues. Here the CDR3 reads CASSRTTEEAFF. CDR3 nucleotide sequence: TGTGCCAGCAGTCGGACGACAGAGGAAGCTTTCTTT.

This clone was seen only a few times. CDR3 residues: CASAGGNGYTF. DNA of the CDR3: TGTGCCAGCGCAGGGGGTAACGGCTACACCTTC. The V call is TRBV2, the J call TRBJ1-2; 7 nucleotides align to TRBD1. J was trimmed by 8 bases and V by 8 bases; bases with no gene match: 5. The CDR3 loop spans 11 amino acids. CDR1 is SNHLY and CDR2 is FYNNEI in the germline V gene.

The chain uses TRBV2 and TRBJ2-1; no clear D gene. The germline V gene encodes CDR1 SNHLY and CDR2 FYNNEI. This CDR3 spans 12 amino acids. Trimming stripped 9 bases from V and 0 bases from J, with 6 bases between. CDR3 protein: CARKSSYNEQFF. The CDR3 DNA reads TGTGCCAGAAAGAGCTCCTACAATGAGCAGTTCTTC.

The chain carries TRBV4-1 and TRBJ1-1; TRBD1 agrees at 7 bases. In germline, CDR1 is MGHRA, CDR2 YSYEKL. The CDR3 covers 16 residues. Trimming at V came to 0 bases and at J to 5 bases, leaving 9 bases not matched to a gene. CDR3 sequence reads: CASSQDPTGHETEAFF. In DNA, the CDR3 is TGCGCCAGCAGCCAAGATCCGACAGGGCACGAGACTGAAGCTTTCTTT.

The chain couples TRBV2 to TRBJ1-4; 7 bases line up with TRBD1. The V gene end was trimmed by 0 bases and the J gene end by 4 bases; junction bases not matched to a gene: 5. Germline CDR1 reads SNHLY; CDR2 reads FYNNEI. The CDR3 sequence is 16 residues long. The CDR3 DNA reads TGTGCCAGCAGTGAAGCGGCGGGACAGCTTAATGAAAAACTGTTTTTT. Residues: CASSEAAGQLNEKLFF. Supplemented by reference TRBV2 and TRBJ1-4, the full variable domain reads EPEVTQTPSHQVTQMGQEVILRCVPISNHLYFYWYRQILGQKVEFLVSFYNNEISEKSEIFDDQFSVERPDGSNFTLKIRSTKLEDSAMYFCASSEAAGQLNEKLFFGSGTQLSVL.

In this sample, this clone turned up a few times. The gene calls are TRBV19 and TRBJ1-5; TRBD1 aligns across 11 bases. This CDR3 is built from 16 residues. J gave up 4 bases and V 6 bases, and 8 bases lay outside the gene matches. Germline V gives CDR1 LNHDA, CDR2 SQIVND (reference sequence). The CDR3 protein is CASRAWTGGENQPQHF. The DNA of the CDR3 is TGTGCCAGTAGAGCTTGGACAGGGGGCGAAAATCAGCCCCAGCATTTT.

With regard to this clone: The same CDR3 can be traced to other DNA sequences in this sample. The chain has TRBV5-1 and TRBJ1-2; D unclear. Trimming took 0 bases from V and 2 from J, leaving 8 bases between them. The CDR3 covers 14 residues. Germline V gives CDR1 SGHRS, CDR2 YFSETQ. CDR3 coding DNA: TGCGCCAGCAGCTTGGGACAACTGAACTATGGCTACACCTTC. This encodes CASSLGQLNYGYTF.

The rearrangement links TRBV5-1 to TRBJ1-6; a possible D gene is TRBD1 (5 bases). Germline V gene sequence: CDR1 SGHRS, CDR2 YFSETQ. The CDR3 covers 15 residues. The ends were cut back, 0 bases at V and 8 bases at J, with 12 bases in the middle. The CDR3 spells CASSLGQGVDSPLHF. CDR3 coding DNA: TGCGCCAGCAGCTTGGGGCAGGGTGTGGATTCACCCCTCCACTTT.

This clone was seen once. The chain recombines TRBV27 with TRBJ2-2, with 8 bases identical to TRBD1. Looked up from germline, CDR1 is MNHEY and CDR2 is SMNVEV (reference sequence). J was trimmed by 6 bases and V by 2 bases; bases with no gene match: 5. The CDR3 sequence is 15 residues long. The CDR3 coding sequence is TGTGCCAGCAGTTTAGCACAGGGGGTCCCCGGGGAGCTGTTTTTT. Amino acid sequence: CASSLAQGVPGELFF.

V usage is TRBV5-6 and J usage is TRBJ2-2; 8 bases agree with TRBD1. The CDR3 loop spans 16 amino acids. J gave up 4 bases and V 4 bases, and 9 bases lay outside the gene matches. Germline CDR1 SGHDT, CDR2 YYEEEE. The CDR3 DNA reads as TGTGCCAGCAGCAGAGGGACAGGTAGATTCACCGGGGAGCTGTTTTTT. Protein sequence: CASSRGTGRFTGELFF.

The chain joins TRBV27 to TRBJ2-2; a weak D match, TRBD2 (6 bases). V shed 5 bases and J shed 5 bases, with 12 bases lying between them. The CDR3 consists of 14 residues. The germline CDR1 and CDR2 sequences are MNHEY and SMNVEV (reference sequence). The chain's CDR3 is CASSAYGGTGELFF. The CDR3 nucleotides read TGTGCCAGCAGTGCCTACGGGGGTACCGGGGAGCTGTTTTTT.

The chain uses TRBV27 and TRBJ2-1; 8 bases align to TRBD1. The CDR3 covers 11 residues. V trimming: 6 bases; J trimming: 13 bases; junction bases outside the gene matches: 5. From germline, CDR1 is MNHEY and CDR2 SMNVEV (reference sequence). CDR3 residues: CASRGQGEQFF. The CDR3 DNA reads TGTGCCAGCAGAGGACAGGGAGAACAGTTCTTC.

The CDR3 nucleotides read TGTGCCAGCAGCTTAGCGGGCAGTTACGAGCAGTACTTC. This translates into CASSLAGSYEQYF. The rearrangement links TRBV7-2 to TRBJ2-7; D is undetermined. CDR1 is SGHTA and CDR2 is FQGNSA in the germline V gene. CDR3 length: 13 amino acids. Trimming shortened V by 0 bases and J by 4 bases, and 7 bases separated the two germline ends.

The chain joins TRBV7-9 to TRBJ2-7; D is perhaps TRBD1 (6 bases). The V and J ends lost 1 base and 1 base respectively, with 14 bases between them. Germline CDR1 SEHNR, CDR2 FQNEAQ (reference sequence). The CDR3 length is 16 residues. DNA of the CDR3: TGTGCCAGCAGCTTAGATCAGGGGCTTCCATCCTACGAGCAGTACTTC. It specifies CASSLDQGLPSYEQYF.

This clone has a single count. This chain connects TRBV27 to TRBJ1-4, with 7 bases lining up with TRBD1. Germline loops: CDR1 MNHEY, CDR2 SMNVEV (reference sequence). The J segment lost 6 bases and the V segment lost 1 base, leaving 5 bases of the junction unmatched. This CDR3 contains 15 residues. The DNA for the CDR3 is TGTGCCAGCAGTTTATTCGGGACAGTAGATGAAAAACTGTTTTTT. Amino acids: CASSLFGTVDEKLFF.